A selection of T cell receptor beta chains follows, all from one sample in a study of CD8+ T cells in alopecia areata. Only in-frame clones appear in the TCRdb table, and some are missing; sequencing was by immunoSEQ multiplex PCR. Of about 140,000 clones in the sample, roughly 82% were seen once. This material consisted of CD8+ T cells sorted from blood, taken at week 4, from a patient treated with tofacitinib. The source is a human donor with alopecia areata. The CDR3 runs from the conserved cysteine through the conserved F or W. A D gene is named only where the DNA matches it firmly. Clone size is stated in some rows and not others, as once, few, many or a class when expanded.

TRBV7-6	NA	NA	TRBJ2-7	CASSFGSQDNEQYF	TGTGCCAGCAGCTTCGGGAGCCAGGACAACGAGCAGTACTTC
TRBV7-9	NA	NA	TRBJ2-7	CASFKKDSYEQYF	TGTGCCAGCTTCAAGAAAGACTCCTACGAGCAGTACTTC
TRBV7-2	NA	TRBD1	TRBJ1-5	CASSLGDSGQPQHF	TGTGCCAGCAGCTTGGGGGACAGCGGGCAGCCCCAGCATTTT
TRBV6-5	NA	NA	TRBJ2-3	CASSPKQGGTQYF	TGTGCCAGCAGTCCGAAGCAGGGCGGTACGCAGTATTTT
TRBV27	NA	TRBD1	TRBJ1-2	CASSSRGQPANYGYTF	TGTGCCAGCAGTTCTCGGGGACAGCCAGCTAACTATGGCTACACCTTC
TRBV10-2	NA	NA	TRBJ1-5	CASSEGRGYNQPQHF	TGCGCCAGCAGTGAAGGGCGAGGATACAATCAGCCCCAGCATTTT
TRBV27	NA	NA	TRBJ2-7	CASSLSFGYSYEQYF	TGTGCCAGCAGTTTATCGTTTGGCTACTCCTACGAGCAGTACTTC
TRBV19	NA	TRBD2	TRBJ2-1	CASRPGLADEQFF	TGTGCCAGTAGACCGGGACTAGCGGATGAGCAGTTCTTC
TRBV5-1	NA	TRBD1	TRBJ2-3	CASSLVAGGVDTQYF	TGCGCCAGCAGCTTGGTCGCAGGGGGAGTGGATACGCAGTATTTT
TRBV10-2	NA	NA	TRBJ1-1	CASSSTWNTEAFF	TGCGCCAGCAGTTCCACATGGAACACTGAAGCTTTCTTT
TRBV29-1	NA	NA	TRBJ1-1	CSVAKMNTEAFF	TGCAGCGTTGCAAAGATGAACACTGAAGCTTTCTTT
TRBV5-1	NA	NA	TRBJ2-3	CASSSGTSSTDTQYF	TGCGCCAGCAGCTCCGGGACCTCCAGCACAGATACGCAGTATTTT
TRBV2	NA	TRBD2	TRBJ2-5	CASSPTSGGSQIQETQYF	TGTGCCAGCAGTCCTACTAGCGGGGGCTCCCAGATCCAAGAGACCCAGTACTTC
TRBV6-5	NA	TRBD2	TRBJ2-1	CASSWGLPNEQFF	TGTGCCAGCAGTTGGGGACTACCCAATGAGCAGTTCTTC
TRBV15	NA	TRBD2	TRBJ2-5	CATSRTSLGNQETQYF	TGTGCCACCAGCAGGACTAGCCTGGGGAACCAAGAGACCCAGTACTTC
TRBV29-1	NA	TRBD1	TRBJ2-7	CSVEGQGRSYEQYF	TGCAGCGTGGAGGGACAGGGTAGATCCTACGAGCAGTACTTC
TRBV4-1	NA	TRBD1	TRBJ1-5	CASSLFNRGGVQQPQHF	TGCGCCAGCAGCCTCTTTAACAGGGGGGGCGTGCAACAGCCCCAGCATTTT
TRBV7-2	NA	NA	TRBJ2-2	CASSSPNTGELFF	TGTGCCAGCAGCTCTCCTAACACCGGGGAGCTGTTTTTT
TRBV5-1	few	TRBD1	TRBJ1-1	CASSLVGTGGTEAFF	TGCGCCAGCAGCTTGGTCGGGACAGGGGGAACTGAAGCTTTCTTT
TRBV5-1	NA	NA	TRBJ2-7	CASSFGDRPSYEQYF	TGCGCCAGCAGCTTTGGCGACAGACCCTCCTACGAGCAGTACTTC
TRBV27	NA	NA	TRBJ2-1	CASSWTLGEQFF	TGTGCCAGCAGTTGGACCTTGGGTGAGCAGTTCTTC
TRBV29-1	few	NA	TRBJ2-1	CSVEETASPYNEQFF	TGCAGCGTTGAAGAGACAGCTAGTCCTTACAATGAGCAGTTCTTC
TRBV14	NA	TRBD1	TRBJ2-7	CASSQPGQGLYYEQYF	TGTGCCAGCAGCCAGCCGGGACAGGGACTTTACTACGAGCAGTACTTC
TRBV13	NA	TRBD2	TRBJ2-3	CASSILAGGPSTDTQYF	TGTGCCAGCAGCATATTAGCGGGGGGGCCGAGCACAGATACGCAGTATTTT
TRBV7-3	NA	NA	TRBJ2-7	CASSLEGGRYEQYF	TGTGCCAGCAGCTTGGAGGGGGGCAGGTACGAGCAGTACTTC
TRBV6-1	NA	NA	TRBJ2-3	CASSVRGTDTQYF	TGTGCCAGCAGTGTCAGGGGCACAGATACGCAGTATTTT
TRBV5-4	NA	TRBD1	TRBJ1-1	CASRLFPPGGRTEAFF	TGTGCCAGCAGGCTTTTCCCTCCAGGGGGAAGGACTGAAGCTTTCTTT
TRBV5-1	once	NA	TRBJ2-3	CASSYQALSPDTQYF	TGCGCCAGCAGTTATCAGGCCTTGTCCCCAGATACGCAGTATTTT
TRBV21-1	NA	NA	TRBJ1-5	CASSKARGQGEIEPQHF	TGTGCCAGCAGCAAAGCACGAGGACAGGGTGAAATTGAGCCCCAGCATTTT
TRBV11-3	NA	NA	TRBJ2-3	CASSLGDTQYF	TGTGCCAGCAGCTTGGGAGATACGCAGTATTTT
TRBV29-1	NA	NA	TRBJ2-7	CSVEMDSSYEQYF	TGCAGCGTTGAGATGGACAGCTCCTACGAGCAGTACTTC
TRBV4-1	NA	TRBD2	TRBJ2-5	CASSSPSGGPEETQYF	TGCGCCAGCAGCTCCCCCAGCGGGGGTCCTGAAGAGACCCAGTACTTC
TRBV19	NA	NA	TRBJ2-7	CASSIDVTYEQYF	TGTGCCAGTAGTATAGACGTCACCTACGAGCAGTACTTC
TRBV29-1	NA	NA	TRBJ2-2	CSVEKDNTGELFF	TGCAGCGTTGAAAAGGACAACACCGGGGAGCTGTTTTTT
TRBV7-6	NA	TRBD2	TRBJ2-1	CASSPSSSGTRYNEQFF	TGTGCCAGCAGCCCCAGTTCCTCGGGGACTAGATACAATGAGCAGTTCTTC
TRBV7-9	NA	TRBD1	TRBJ2-7	CASSLDREEQYF	TGTGCCAGCAGCCTCGACAGGGAAGAGCAGTACTTC
TRBV29-1	NA	TRBD2	TRBJ2-1	CSGSGGVTTYNEQFF	TGCAGCGGATCCGGGGGGGTTACAACCTACAATGAGCAGTTCTTC
TRBV29-1	NA	NA	TRBJ1-1	CSVESRRTGEAFF	TGCAGCGTTGAGAGCAGGCGTACGGGTGAAGCTTTCTTT
TRBV7-3	NA	NA	TRBJ2-1	CASSLNWGPPYNEQFF	TGTGCCAGCAGCTTAAATTGGGGGCCGCCCTACAATGAGCAGTTCTTC
TRBV11-1	NA	NA	TRBJ2-5	CASSLRSLDQYF	TGTGCCAGCAGCTTAAGATCACTGGACCAGTACTTC
TRBV7-9	NA	NA	TRBJ2-7	CASSDVYEQYF	TGTGCCAGCAGCGACGTCTACGAGCAGTACTTC
TRBV2	NA	TRBD1	TRBJ2-5	CASSEWYGTGTETQYF	TGTGCCAGCAGTGAATGGTACGGGACAGGGACAGAGACCCAGTACTTC
TRBV4-1	few	NA	TRBJ2-7	CASSQQVPGEQYF	TGCGCCAGCAGCCAGCAGGTACCCGGCGAGCAGTACTTC
TRBV6-5	NA	NA	TRBJ2-3	CASMEGGSTDTQYF	TGTGCCAGCATGGAGGGGGGGAGCACAGATACGCAGTATTTT
TRBV9	NA	NA	TRBJ1-1	CASNPPTGSEAFF	TGTGCCAGCAACCCCCCGACAGGCAGCGAAGCTTTCTTT
TRBV7-9	NA	TRBD2	TRBJ2-1	CASSPGGYNEQFF	TGTGCCAGCAGCCCGGGGGGCTACAATGAGCAGTTCTTC
TRBV19	NA	TRBD1	TRBJ1-6	CASGTGAVNSPLHF	TGTGCCAGCGGGACAGGGGCGGTAAATTCACCCCTCCACTTT
TRBV6-5	NA	NA	TRBJ2-7	CASSYSRGNYEQYF	TGTGCCAGCAGTTACTCCAGGGGTAACTACGAGCAGTACTTC
TRBV29-1	NA	TRBD1	TRBJ1-2	CSVRPGQDYGYTF	TGCAGCGTCCGACCGGGACAGGATTATGGCTACACCTTC
TRBV4-2	NA	NA	TRBJ1-2	CASSQESWQGYGYTF	TGTGCCAGCAGCCAAGAAAGTTGGCAGGGCTATGGCTACACCTTC
TRBV7-9	NA	NA	TRBJ2-7	CASSPDAYEQYF	TGTGCCAGCAGCCCAGACGCCTACGAGCAGTACTTC
TRBV19	NA	TRBD2	TRBJ2-1	CASSIGSGGLYNEQFF	TGTGCCAGTAGTATTGGGAGCGGGGGGCTATACAATGAGCAGTTCTTC
TRBV9	NA	NA	TRBJ2-7	CASSPPGNTYEQYF	TGTGCCAGCAGCCCGCCTGGAAATACCTACGAGCAGTACTTC
TRBV25-1	NA	NA	TRBJ1-1	CASSPAGTEAFF	TGTGCCAGCAGTCCAGCGGGGACAGAAGCTTTCTTT
TRBV5-1	NA	TRBD1	TRBJ2-3	CASSYGQGTDTQYF	TGCGCCAGCAGCTACGGACAGGGCACAGATACGCAGTATTTT
TRBV4-1	once	NA	TRBJ1-3	CASSQDSGTSGNTIYF	TGCGCCAGCAGCCAAGATTCCGGCACCTCTGGAAACACCATATATTTT
TRBV20-1	NA	NA	TRBJ2-7	CSAMDSYEQYF	TGCAGTGCGATGGACAGCTACGAGCAGTACTTC
TRBV9	NA	TRBD1	TRBJ2-5	CASSAWTGAKTQYF	TGTGCCAGCAGCGCCTGGACAGGGGCGAAGACCCAGTACTTC
TRBV7-9	NA	TRBD1	TRBJ2-1	CASSLEGQATYNEQFF	TGTGCCAGCAGCTTAGAGGGACAGGCGACCTACAATGAGCAGTTCTTC
TRBV4-1	few	NA	TRBJ2-7	CASSQLAGTYEQYF	TGCGCCAGCAGCCAACTCGCAGGGACATACGAGCAGTACTTC